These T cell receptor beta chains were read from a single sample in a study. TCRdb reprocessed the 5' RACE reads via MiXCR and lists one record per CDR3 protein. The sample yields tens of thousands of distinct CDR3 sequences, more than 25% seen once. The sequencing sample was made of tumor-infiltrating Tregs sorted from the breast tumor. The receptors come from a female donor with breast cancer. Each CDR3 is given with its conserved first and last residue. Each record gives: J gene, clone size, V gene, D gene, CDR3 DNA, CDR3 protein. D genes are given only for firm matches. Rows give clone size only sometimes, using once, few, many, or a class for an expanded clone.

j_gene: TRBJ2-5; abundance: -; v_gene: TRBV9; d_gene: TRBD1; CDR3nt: TGTGCCAGCAGCTTTCAGGACAGGGGAGAGACCCAGTACTTC; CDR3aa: CASSFQDRGETQYF
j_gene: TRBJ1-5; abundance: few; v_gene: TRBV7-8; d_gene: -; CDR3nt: TGTGCCAGCAGCTCGAGTCGGCGTGTGGGGAATGGCAATCAGCCCCAGCATTTT; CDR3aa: CASSSSRRVGNGNQPQHF
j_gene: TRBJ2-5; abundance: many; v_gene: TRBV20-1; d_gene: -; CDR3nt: TGCAGTGCTAGTAGTGACTACGCGGTGAAGACCCAGTACTTC; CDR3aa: CSASSDYAVKTQYF
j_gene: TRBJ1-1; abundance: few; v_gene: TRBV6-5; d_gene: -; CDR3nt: TGTGCCAGCAGTCTCCAAGAGTTTTCGCCCTCTGGGGCTTTCTTT; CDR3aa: CASSLQEFSPSGAFF
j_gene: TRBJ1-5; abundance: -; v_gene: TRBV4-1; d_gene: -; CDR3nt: TGCGCCAGCAGCCAGGTGGGGGGTCAGCCCCAGCATTTT; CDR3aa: CASSQVGGQPQHF
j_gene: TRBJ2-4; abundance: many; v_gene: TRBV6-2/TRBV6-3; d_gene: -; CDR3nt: TGTGCCAGCAGGCCCGGGCCCAGGGTCCTCTCTGCCAAAAACATTCAGTACTTC; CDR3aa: CASRPGPRVLSAKNIQYF
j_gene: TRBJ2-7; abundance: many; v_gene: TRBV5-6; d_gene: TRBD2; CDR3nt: TGTGCCAGCAGCAGGCGGAGCGGGACCTACGAGCAGTACTTC; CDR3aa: CASSRRSGTYEQYF
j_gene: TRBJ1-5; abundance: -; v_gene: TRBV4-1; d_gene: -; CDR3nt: TGCGCCAGCAGCCAAGGACTTTCTCAGCCCCAGCATTTT; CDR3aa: CASSQGLSQPQHF
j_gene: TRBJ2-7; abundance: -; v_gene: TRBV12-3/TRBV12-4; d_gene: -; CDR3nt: TGTGCCAGCAGTCTGCAGGGTTCGGTGGGCGAGCAGTACTTC; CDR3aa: CASSLQGSVGEQYF
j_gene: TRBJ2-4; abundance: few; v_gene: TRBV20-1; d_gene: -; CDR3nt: TGCAGTGCTAACTGGGGCATTCAGTACTTC; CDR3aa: CSANWGIQYF
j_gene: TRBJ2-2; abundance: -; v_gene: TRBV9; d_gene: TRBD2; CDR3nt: TGTGCCAGCAGCGTAAGCCTAGCGGGAAGGGGCGGGGAGCTGTTTTTT; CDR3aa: CASSVSLAGRGGELFF
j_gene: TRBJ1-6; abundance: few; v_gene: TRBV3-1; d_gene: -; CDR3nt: TGTGCCAGCAGCCAGGAGACAGGCGGCAATTCACCCCTCCACTTT; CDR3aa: CASSQETGGNSPLHF
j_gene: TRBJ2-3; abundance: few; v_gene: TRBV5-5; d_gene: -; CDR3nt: TGTGCCAGCAGCTTGATTGAGGTCAGGGCGACAGATACGCAGTATTTT; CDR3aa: CASSLIEVRATDTQYF
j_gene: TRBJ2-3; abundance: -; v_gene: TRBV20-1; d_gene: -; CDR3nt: TGCAGTCCTTTGCGAAGGGATACGCAGTATTTT; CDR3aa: CSPLRRDTQYF
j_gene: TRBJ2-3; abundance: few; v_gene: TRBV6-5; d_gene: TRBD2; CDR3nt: TGTGCCAGCCTTGGGGGGGGTATGGGAACAGATACGCAGTATTTT; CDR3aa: CASLGGGMGTDTQYF
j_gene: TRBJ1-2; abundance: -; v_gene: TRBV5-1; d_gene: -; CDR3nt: TGCGCCAGCAGCTTTCCTCAGGGGAATGGCTACACCTTC; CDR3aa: CASSFPQGNGYTF
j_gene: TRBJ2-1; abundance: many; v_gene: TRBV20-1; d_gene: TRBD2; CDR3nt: TGCAGTGCTAGAGAGGGGTGGGAGGGCCTCTCCTACAATGAGCAGTTCTTC; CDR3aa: CSAREGWEGLSYNEQFF
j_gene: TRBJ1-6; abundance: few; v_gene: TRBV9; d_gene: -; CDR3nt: TGTGCCAGCAGCCCGAGCTCCTATAATTCACCCCTCCACTTT; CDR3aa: CASSPSSYNSPLHF
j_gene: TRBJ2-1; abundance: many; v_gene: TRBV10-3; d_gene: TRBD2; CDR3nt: TGTGCCATCAGTGAGTTGGCTAGCGGGAGGAACTACAATGAGCAGTTCTTC; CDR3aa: CAISELASGRNYNEQFF
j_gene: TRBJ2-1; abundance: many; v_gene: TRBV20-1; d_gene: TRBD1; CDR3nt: TGCAGTGCTAGAAATACAGGGGGCCCATCCTACAATGAGCAGTTCTTC; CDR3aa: CSARNTGGPSYNEQFF
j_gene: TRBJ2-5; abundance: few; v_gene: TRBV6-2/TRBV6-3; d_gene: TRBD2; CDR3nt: TGTGCCAGCAGCCCTCCGGCTAGCGGGAGCCAAGAGACCCAGTACTTC; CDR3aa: CASSPPASGSQETQYF
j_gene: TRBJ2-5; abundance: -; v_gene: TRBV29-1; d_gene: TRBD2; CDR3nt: TGCAGCGTTGATGGGGGACTAGCCGGCGGGGAGACCCAGTACTTC; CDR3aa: CSVDGGLAGGETQYF
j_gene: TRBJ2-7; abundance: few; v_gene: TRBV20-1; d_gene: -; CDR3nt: TGCAGTGCTAGACGCTCATCCACCTACGAGCAGTACTTC; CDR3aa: CSARRSSTYEQYF
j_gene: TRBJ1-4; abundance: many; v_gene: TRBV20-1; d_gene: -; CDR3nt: TGCAGTGCTAGAGATCCATCAGGGGTGGATGAAAAACTGTTTTTT; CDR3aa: CSARDPSGVDEKLFF
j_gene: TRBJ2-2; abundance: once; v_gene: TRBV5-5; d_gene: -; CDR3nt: TGTGCCAGCAGCCTAGACAGTTACACCGGGGAGCTGTTTTTT; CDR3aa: CASSLDSYTGELFF
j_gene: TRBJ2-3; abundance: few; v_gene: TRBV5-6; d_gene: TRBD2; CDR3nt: TGTGCCAGCGGGAGGGCCGAAACAGATACGCAGTATTTT; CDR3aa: CASGRAETDTQYF
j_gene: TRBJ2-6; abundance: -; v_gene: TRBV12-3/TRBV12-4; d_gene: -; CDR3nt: TGTGCCAGCAGTTACATAGCTGGGGCCAACGTCCTGACTTTC; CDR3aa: CASSYIAGANVLTF
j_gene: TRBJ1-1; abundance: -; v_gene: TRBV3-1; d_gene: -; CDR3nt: TGTGCCAGCAGCCAAGCAGGGCGAAGTGAAGCTTTCTTT; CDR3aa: CASSQAGRSEAFF
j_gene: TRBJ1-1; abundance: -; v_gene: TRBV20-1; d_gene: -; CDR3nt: TGCAGTGCCCAAGAGGGGAACACTGAAGCTTTCTTT; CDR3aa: CSAQEGNTEAFF
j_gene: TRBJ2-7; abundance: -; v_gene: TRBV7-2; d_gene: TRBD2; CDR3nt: TGTGCCAGCAGCTTAGACGGGAGGGTTGAGCAGTACTTC; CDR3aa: CASSLDGRVEQYF
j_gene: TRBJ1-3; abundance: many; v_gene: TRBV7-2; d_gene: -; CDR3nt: TGTGCCAGCACCCAGGGGTACGGAAACACCATATATTTT; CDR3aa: CASTQGYGNTIYF
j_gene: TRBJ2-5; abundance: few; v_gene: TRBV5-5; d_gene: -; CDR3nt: TGTGCCAGCAGCTTGACCCTACGTGAGACCCAGTACTTC; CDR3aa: CASSLTLRETQYF
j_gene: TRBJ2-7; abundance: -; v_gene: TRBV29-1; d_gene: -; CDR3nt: TGCAGCGTTCCCGGGGTCTACGAGCAGTACTTC; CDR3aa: CSVPGVYEQYF
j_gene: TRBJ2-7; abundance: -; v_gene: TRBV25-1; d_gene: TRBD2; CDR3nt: TGTGCCAGCAGTGAGGTCCTCTCCGGGACTACCTACGAGCAGTACTTC; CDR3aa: CASSEVLSGTTYEQYF
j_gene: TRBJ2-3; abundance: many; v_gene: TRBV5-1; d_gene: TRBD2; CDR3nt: TGCGCCAGCAGTATGACTAGCGGGAGAACGGATACGCAGTATTTT; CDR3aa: CASSMTSGRTDTQYF
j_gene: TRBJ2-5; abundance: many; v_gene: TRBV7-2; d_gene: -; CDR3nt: TGTGCCAGCAGCTTAGGACTCCCAACTCAAGAGACCCAGTACTTC; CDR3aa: CASSLGLPTQETQYF
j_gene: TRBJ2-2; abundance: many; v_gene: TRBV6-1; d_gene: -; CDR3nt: TGTGCCAGCACAATAGGAGCCGCCGGGGAGCTGTTTTTT; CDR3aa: CASTIGAAGELFF
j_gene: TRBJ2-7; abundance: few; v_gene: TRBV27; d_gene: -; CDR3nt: TGTGCCAGCAGTTTGGTGGGCGCATTCCCCTACGAGCAGTACTTC; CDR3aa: CASSLVGAFPYEQYF
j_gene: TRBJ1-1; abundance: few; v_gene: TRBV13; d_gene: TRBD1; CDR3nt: TGTGCCAGCAGTCGCGGACAGGGGGACACTGAAGCTTTCTTT; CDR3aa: CASSRGQGDTEAFF
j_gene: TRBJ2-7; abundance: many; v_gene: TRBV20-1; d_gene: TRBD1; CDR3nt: TGCAGTGCTAGTGTTACTAGGGGGCGAGACGGCGAGCAGTACTTC; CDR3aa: CSASVTRGRDGEQYF
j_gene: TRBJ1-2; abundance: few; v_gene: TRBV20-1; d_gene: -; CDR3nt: TGCAGTGCTAGCCCCGGAGACTCATTCTATGGCTACACCTTC; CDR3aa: CSASPGDSFYGYTF
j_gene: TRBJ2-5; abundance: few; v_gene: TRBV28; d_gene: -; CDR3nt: TGTGCCAGCAAATTGGGAGGATCAGAGACCCAGTACTTC; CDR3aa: CASKLGGSETQYF
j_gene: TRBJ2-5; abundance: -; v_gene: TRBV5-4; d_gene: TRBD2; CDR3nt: TGTGCCAGCAGCTCTCGATCGGGGGGGCAAGAGACCCAGTACTTC; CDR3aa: CASSSRSGGQETQYF
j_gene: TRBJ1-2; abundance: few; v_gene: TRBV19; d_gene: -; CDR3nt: TGTGCCAGCTCAACCAACTATGGCTACACCTTC; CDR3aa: CASSTNYGYTF
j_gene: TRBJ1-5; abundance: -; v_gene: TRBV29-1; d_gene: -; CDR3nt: TGCAGCGCGGGAGGGATGGATCAGCCCCAGCATTTT; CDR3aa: CSAGGMDQPQHF
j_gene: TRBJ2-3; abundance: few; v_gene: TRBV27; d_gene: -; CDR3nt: TGTGCCAGCAGTACCGGGACCCTCACAGATACGCAGTATTTT; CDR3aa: CASSTGTLTDTQYF
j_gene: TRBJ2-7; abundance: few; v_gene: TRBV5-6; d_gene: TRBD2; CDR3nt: TGTGCCAGCAGCTATAGGACTAGGTCCTACGAGCAGTACTTC; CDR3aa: CASSYRTRSYEQYF
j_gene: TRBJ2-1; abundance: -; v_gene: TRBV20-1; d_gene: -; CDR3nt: TGCAGTGCCCAATACAATGAGCAGTTCTTC; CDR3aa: CSAQYNEQFF
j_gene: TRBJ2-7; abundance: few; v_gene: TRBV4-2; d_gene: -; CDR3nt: TGTGCCAGCAGCCATTCGGAGGACAGCGGGTACGAGCAGTACTTC; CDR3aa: CASSHSEDSGYEQYF
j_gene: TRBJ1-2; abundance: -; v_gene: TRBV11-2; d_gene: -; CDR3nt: TGTGCCAGCAGCTTAGGTGCGGGGGGCTACACCTTC; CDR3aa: CASSLGAGGYTF